This entry features one T cell receptor (beta chain) sequence. Other DNA sequences in this sample translate to the same CDR3. Original methodology: From reference gene primer amplification, estimates of nucleated cell counts were derived. The protocol was immunoSEQ multiplex PCR, while the TCRdb copy is restricted to in-frame clones and leaves out a portion. Clone size and the V and J calls come from that table; the DNA yielded D and trimming. Among roughly 220,000 clones listed, around nine tenths were seen once. This sample stems from a study of blood T cell repertoires in COVID-19. Study in general: Collection of acute and convalescent COVID-19 samples took place in the United States, Italy and Spain. Sample material is recorded as cDNA or gDNA derived from T cells, B-cell-depleted T cells, or PBMCs.

Looked up from germline, CDR1 is SGHRS and CDR2 is YFSETQ. The CDR3 sequence is 14 residues long. Trimming stripped 0 bases from V and 4 bases from J, with 8 bases between. Sequenced: peripheral blood. This chain joins TRBV5-1 and TRBJ1-5, with TRBD1 as a possible D gene (5 bases). The TCR was taken from a man aged 55 to 70 with acute or convalescent COVID-19. In nucleotides, the CDR3 is TGCGCCAGCAGCTTGGACGGGGGAAATCAGCCCCAGCATTTT. Amino acid sequence: CASSLDGGNQPQHF.